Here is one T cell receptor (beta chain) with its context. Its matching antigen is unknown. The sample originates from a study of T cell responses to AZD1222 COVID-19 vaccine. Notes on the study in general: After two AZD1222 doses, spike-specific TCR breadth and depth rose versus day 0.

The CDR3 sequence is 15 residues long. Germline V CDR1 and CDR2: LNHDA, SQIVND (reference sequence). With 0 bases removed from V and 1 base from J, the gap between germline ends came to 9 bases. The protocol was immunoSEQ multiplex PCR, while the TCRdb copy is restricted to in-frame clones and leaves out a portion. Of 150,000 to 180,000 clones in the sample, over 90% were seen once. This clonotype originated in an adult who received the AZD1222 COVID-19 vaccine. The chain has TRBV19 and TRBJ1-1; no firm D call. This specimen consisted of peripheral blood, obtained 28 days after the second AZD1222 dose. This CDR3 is CASSIDRRKNTEAFF. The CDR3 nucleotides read TGTGCCAGTAGTATAGATCGCCGGAAGAACACTGAAGCTTTCTTT.